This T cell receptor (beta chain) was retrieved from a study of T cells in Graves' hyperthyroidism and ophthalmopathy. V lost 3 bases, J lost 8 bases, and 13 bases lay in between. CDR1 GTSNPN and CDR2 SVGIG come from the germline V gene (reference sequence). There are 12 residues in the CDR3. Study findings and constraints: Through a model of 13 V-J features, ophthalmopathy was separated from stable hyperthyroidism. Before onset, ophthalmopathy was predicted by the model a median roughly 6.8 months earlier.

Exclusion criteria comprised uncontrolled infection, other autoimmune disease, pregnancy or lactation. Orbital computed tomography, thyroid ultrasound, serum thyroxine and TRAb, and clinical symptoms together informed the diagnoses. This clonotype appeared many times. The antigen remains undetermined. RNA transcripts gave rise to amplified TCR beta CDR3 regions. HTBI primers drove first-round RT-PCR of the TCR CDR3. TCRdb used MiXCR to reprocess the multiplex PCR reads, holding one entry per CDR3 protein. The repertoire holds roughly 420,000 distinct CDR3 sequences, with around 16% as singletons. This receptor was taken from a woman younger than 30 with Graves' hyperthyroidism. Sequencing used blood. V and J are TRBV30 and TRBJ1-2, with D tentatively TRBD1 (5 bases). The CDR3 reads CAWRGAPAGYTF. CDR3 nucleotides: TGTGCCTGGAGAGGGGCTCCCGCAGGCTACACCTTC. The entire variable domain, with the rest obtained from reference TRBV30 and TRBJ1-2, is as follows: SQTIHQWPATLVQPVGSPLSLECTVEGTSNPNLYWYRQAAGRGLQLLFYSVGIGQISSEVPQNLSASRPQDRQFILSSKKLLLSDSGFYLCAWRGAPAGYTFGSGTRLTVV.